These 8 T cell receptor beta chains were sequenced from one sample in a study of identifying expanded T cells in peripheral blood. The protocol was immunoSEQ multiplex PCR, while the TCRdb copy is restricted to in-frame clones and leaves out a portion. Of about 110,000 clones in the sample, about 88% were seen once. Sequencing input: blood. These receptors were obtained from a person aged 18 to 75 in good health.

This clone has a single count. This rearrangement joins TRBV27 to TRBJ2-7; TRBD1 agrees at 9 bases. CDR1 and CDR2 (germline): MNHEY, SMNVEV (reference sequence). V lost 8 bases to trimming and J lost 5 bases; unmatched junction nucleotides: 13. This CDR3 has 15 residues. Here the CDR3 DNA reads TGTGCCAGCCACAGGTCGGGACAGGGTACCCACGAGCAGTACTTC. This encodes CASHRSGQGTHEQYF.

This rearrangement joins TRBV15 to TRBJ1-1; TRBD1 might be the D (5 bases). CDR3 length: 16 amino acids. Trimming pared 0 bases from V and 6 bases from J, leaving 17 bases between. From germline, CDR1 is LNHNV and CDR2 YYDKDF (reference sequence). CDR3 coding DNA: TGTGCCACCAGCAGAGATGGGGGAGGGCCCCAGTCTGAAGCTTTCTTT. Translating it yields CATSRDGGGPQSEAFF.

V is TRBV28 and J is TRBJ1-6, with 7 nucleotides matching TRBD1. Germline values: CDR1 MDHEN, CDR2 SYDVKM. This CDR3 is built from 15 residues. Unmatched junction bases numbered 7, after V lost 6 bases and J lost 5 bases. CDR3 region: CASRAQQGDNSPLHF. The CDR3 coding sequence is TGTGCCAGCAGAGCTCAGCAGGGGGATAATTCACCCCTCCACTTT. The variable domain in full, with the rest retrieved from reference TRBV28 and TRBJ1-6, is DVKVTQSSRYLVKRTGEKVFLECVQDMDHENMFWYRQDPGLGLRLIYFSYDVKMKEKGDIPEGYSVSREKKERFSLILESASTNQTSMYLCASRAQQGDNSPLHFGNGTRLTVT.

The CDR3 nucleotides read TGTGCCAGCAGCTTTCTACAGGACCGGGACGGCGAGCAGTACTTC. It encodes CASSFLQDRDGEQYF. This chain connects TRBV11-2 to TRBJ2-7; the D gene could be TRBD1 or TRBD2 (5 bases each). CDR1 is SGHAT, CDR2 FQNNGV, per germline. Trimming cost V 3 bases and J 6 bases, with 18 bases left between them. The CDR3 is 15 amino acids.

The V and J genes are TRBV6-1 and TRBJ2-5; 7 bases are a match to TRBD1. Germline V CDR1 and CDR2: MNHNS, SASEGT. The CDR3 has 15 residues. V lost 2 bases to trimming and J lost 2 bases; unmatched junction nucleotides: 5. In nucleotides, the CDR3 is TGTGCCAGCAGTGAAAACCACAGGGGACAAGAGACCCAGTACTTC. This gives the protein CASSENHRGQETQYF.

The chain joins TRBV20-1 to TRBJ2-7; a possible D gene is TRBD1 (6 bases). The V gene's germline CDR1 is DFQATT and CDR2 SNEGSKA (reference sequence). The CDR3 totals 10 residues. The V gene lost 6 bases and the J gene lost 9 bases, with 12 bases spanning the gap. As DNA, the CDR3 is TGCAGTGCCGAGGGGGTACTGCAGTACTTC. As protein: CSAEGVLQYF.

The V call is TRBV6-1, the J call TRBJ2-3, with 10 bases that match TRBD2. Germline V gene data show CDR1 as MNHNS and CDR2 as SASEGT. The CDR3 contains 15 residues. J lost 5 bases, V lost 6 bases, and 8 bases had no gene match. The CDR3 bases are TGTGCCAGCAGCAAAGAAGGGACTAGCGTAGATACGCAGTATTTT. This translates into CASSKEGTSVDTQYF.

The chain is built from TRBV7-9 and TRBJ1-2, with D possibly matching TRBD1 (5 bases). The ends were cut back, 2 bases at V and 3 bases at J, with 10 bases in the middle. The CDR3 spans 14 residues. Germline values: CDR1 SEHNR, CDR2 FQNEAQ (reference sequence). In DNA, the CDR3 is TGTGCCAGCAGCTTAACGCAGGGAGACTATGGCTACACCTTC. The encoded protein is CASSLTQGDYGYTF.